The subject of this entry is one T cell receptor (beta chain). CDR1 and CDR2 (germline): SGHDT, YYEEEE. V lost 4 bases and J lost 7; bases outside the gene matches: 4. The CDR3 contains 14 residues. This specimen belongs to a study of blood T cell repertoires in COVID-19. As for the study in general: Sites in the United States, Italy and Spain provided acute and convalescent COVID-19 samples. Nucleic acid was either cDNA or gDNA, and it came from T cells, B-cell-depleted T cells, or PBMCs.

Original handling: Scientists estimated how many nucleated cells there were by amplifying reference gene primers. TCRdb keeps only in-frame clones here, not all; method: immunoSEQ multiplex PCR. D and trimming were read from the DNA, whereas the V and J calls and clone size are those reported in that table. The data hold roughly 95,000 clones, with roughly 82% observed a single time. The specimen was peripheral blood. The clonotype originates from a man older than 75 with acute or convalescent COVID-19. V gene TRBV5-6 combines with J gene TRBJ1-4; 10 bases agree with TRBD1. CDR3 DNA sequence: TGTGCCAGCAGCGAGACAGGGGGCGGTGAAAAACTGTTTTTT. This sequence encodes CASSETGGGEKLFF.